The 13 T cell receptor beta chains reported below all come from one sample, sequenced in a study of blood T cell repertoires in COVID-19. Clones were read by immunoSEQ multiplex PCR, and TCRdb kept only the in-frame ones, dropping some. Of some 180,000 clones listed, roughly 86% are singletons. The sample taken for sequencing was PBMCs or T cells enriched from blood (not recorded which). Every receptor here comes from a woman aged 40 to 50 in a cohort exposed to, infected with or recovered from COVID-19 (not recorded which).

This chain connects TRBV5-6 to TRBJ2-3, with 11 bases identical to TRBD2. The CDR3 extends over 15 amino acids. Trimming at V came to 1 base and at J to 4 bases, leaving 2 bases not matched to a gene. The germline V gene has CDR1 SGHDT and CDR2 YYEEEE. CDR3 region: CASSLLAGGSDTQYF. The DNA for the CDR3 is TGTGCCAGCAGCTTGCTAGCGGGAGGATCAGATACGCAGTATTTT.

The rearrangement uses TRBV11-2 and TRBJ2-1; D may be TRBD2 (5 bases). In germline, CDR1 is SGHAT, CDR2 FQNNGV. V was shortened by 0 bases and J by 1 base, with 10 bases between the two germline ends. The CDR3 totals 16 residues. Here the CDR3 reads CASSLEPRRSYNEQFF. In nucleotides, the CDR3 is TGTGCCAGCAGCTTAGAACCCCGGAGGTCCTACAATGAGCAGTTCTTC.

The V call is TRBV6-5, the J call TRBJ2-7; 10 bases align to TRBD2. The J segment lost 5 bases and the V segment lost 2 bases, leaving 6 bases of the junction unmatched. Per the germline V gene, CDR1 is MNHEY and CDR2 is SVGAGI. CDR3 length: 15 residues. The CDR3 DNA reads TGTGCCAGCAGTTACCCAGCTAGCGGGAGTAACGAGCAGTACTTC. Its protein product is CASSYPASGSNEQYF.

This rearrangement joins TRBV11-3 to TRBJ2-1, with 12 bases lining up with TRBD2. CDR3 length: 16 amino acids. CDR1 and CDR2 from the germline V gene are SGHNT and YENEEA. The trim removed 4 bases at V and 9 bases at J, leaving 10 bases unmatched. CDR3 sequence (DNA): TGTGCCAGCAGCTCCCTAGCGGGGGGGCCAGTTGGTGAGCAGTTCTTC. Amino acid sequence: CASSSLAGGPVGEQFF.

The rearrangement links TRBV19 to TRBJ2-7; D perhaps matches TRBD2 (6 bases). Deletions cut 1 base from V and 2 bases from J, with 15 bases between. This CDR3 comprises 16 residues. The V gene's germline CDR1 is LNHDA and CDR2 SQIVND (reference sequence). Written as DNA, the CDR3 is TGTGCCAGTAGTATAGGTCCCAGGGACTTTACCTACGAGCAGTACTTC. Its translation is CASSIGPRDFTYEQYF.

V usage is TRBV6-1 and J usage is TRBJ1-6, with D possibly matching TRBD1 (5 bases). Trimming removed 0 bases from V and 9 bases from J, with 12 bases in between. Germline V lookup: CDR1 MNHNS, CDR2 SASEGT. The CDR3 runs to 15 residues. This CDR3 reads CASSEAGGSSSPLHF. As DNA, the CDR3 is TGTGCCAGCAGTGAAGCTGGGGGGAGTAGTTCACCCCTCCACTTT.

The gene calls are TRBV5-6 and TRBJ1-2; D not resolved. Germline loops: CDR1 SGHDT, CDR2 YYEEEE. V lost 4 bases and J 2 bases, leaving 24 bases between the germline ends. The CDR3 sequence is 18 residues long. The CDR3 sequence: CASSPLYAGELKNYGYTF. CDR3 sequence (DNA): TGTGCCAGCAGCCCCCTCTATGCTGGAGAGCTTAAGAACTATGGCTACACCTTC.

The gene calls are TRBV28 and TRBJ1-1; weak D call: TRBD1 (5 bases). Deletions cut 6 bases from V and 0 bases from J, with 23 bases between. This CDR3 spans 18 amino acids. From germline, CDR1 is MDHEN and CDR2 SYDVKM. CDR3 in DNA: TGTGCCAGCAGCCTACTGCAGGGCTTGGTAAGGATGAACACTGAAGCTTTCTTT. It is translated as CASSLLQGLVRMNTEAFF. Complete variable domain (other parts from reference TRBV28 and TRBJ1-1): DVKVTQSSRYLVKRTGEKVFLECVQDMDHENMFWYRQDPGLGLRLIYFSYDVKMKEKGDIPEGYSVSREKKERFSLILESASTNQTSMYLCASSLLQGLVRMNTEAFFGQGTRLTVV.

As regards this clone: Additional DNA sequences in this sample encode the identical CDR3. CDR3 region: CASSLAGVGTEAFF. The CDR3 DNA follows: TGCGCCAGCAGCTTGGCCGGGGTAGGGACTGAAGCTTTCTTT. V gene TRBV5-1 combines with J gene TRBJ1-1, with D unresolved. Trimming shortened V by 0 bases and J by 5 bases, and 11 bases separated the two germline ends. CDR1 and CDR2 from the germline V gene are SGHRS and YFSETQ. The CDR3 spans 14 residues.

This chain connects TRBV11-3 to TRBJ2-7, with D perhaps matching TRBD2 (5 bases). This CDR3 has 15 amino acids. The germline gives CDR1 SGHNT, CDR2 YENEEA. V lost 1 base, J lost 3 bases, and 13 bases lay in between. CDR3 sequence: CASSLGTAWFYEQYF. The CDR3 DNA reads TGTGCCAGCAGCTTAGGGACTGCCTGGTTCTACGAGCAGTACTTC. Filled out from reference TRBV11-3 and TRBJ2-7, the complete variable domain reads EAGVVQSPRYKIIEKKQPVAFWCNPISGHNTLYWYLQNLGQGPELLIRYENEEAVDDSQLPKDRFSAERLKGVDSTLKIQPAELGDSAVYLCASSLGTAWFYEQYFGPGTRLTVT.

This chain joins TRBV5-1 and TRBJ1-1, with no clear D. This CDR3 is built from 13 residues. Germline V gene data show CDR1 as SGHRS and CDR2 as YFSETQ. Trimming shortened V by 4 bases and J by 4 bases, and 11 bases separated the two germline ends. The CDR3 region is CASSEYGSTEAFF. DNA for the CDR3: TGCGCCAGCAGCGAGTACGGGTCCACTGAAGCTTTCTTT.

The V call is TRBV5-1, the J call TRBJ2-5; tentatively, D is TRBD2 (6 bases). V lost 4 bases to trimming and J lost 5 bases, with 18 bases between them. The CDR3 spans 15 residues. Per germline, CDR1 SGHRS and CDR2 YFSETQ. The chain's CDR3 is CASSILPGTEETQYF. The CDR3 nucleotides are TGCGCCAGCAGCATCCTTCCCGGGACTGAGGAGACCCAGTACTTC.

This rearrangement joins TRBV14 to TRBJ2-3; a weak D match, TRBD1 (6 bases). Trimming left V 7 bases short and J 2 bases short, with 16 bases between. Germline CDR1 SGHDN, CDR2 FVKESK. The length of the CDR3 is 15 residues. The CDR3 DNA follows: TGTGCCAGCAAACCGACAGGAGAGCCCACAGATACGCAGTATTTT. Amino acids: CASKPTGEPTDTQYF. Based on the CDR3 plus reference TRBV14 and TRBJ2-3, the full variable domain is EAGVTQFPSHSVIEKGQTVTLRCDPISGHDNLYWYRRVMGKEIKFLLHFVKESKQDESGMPNNRFLAERTGGTYSTLKVQPAELEDSGVYFCASKPTGEPTDTQYFGPGTRLTVL.